Listed below are T cell receptor beta chains from one sample, sequenced in a study of blood T cells in healthy people across ages. One entry per CDR3 protein results from TCRdb running MiXCR on the 5' RACE reads. The sample lists about 1.4 million distinct CDR3 sequences, around 59% occurring once. The specimen was blood. The receptors here all came from a man younger than 35 in good health. Both conserved end residues are part of each CDR3. D genes are given only for firm matches. Size is omitted from some rows. Given values are once, few, many or a class for expanded clones.

d_call: .; clone_size: .; j_call: TRBJ2-5; v_call: TRBV7-2; cdr3_nt: TGTGCCAGCAGCACCCGGGGGTCGCCGACCCAGTACTTC; cdr3_aa: CASSTRGSPTQYF
d_call: TRBD1; clone_size: .; j_call: TRBJ2-1; v_call: TRBV29-1; cdr3_nt: TGCAGCGTCGTACAGGGGATGTCCTACAATGAGCAGTTCTTC; cdr3_aa: CSVVQGMSYNEQFF
d_call: TRBD1; clone_size: .; j_call: TRBJ2-3; v_call: TRBV6-4; cdr3_nt: TGTGCCAGCAGTGACTCCACAGGGGCAGATACGCAGTATTTT; cdr3_aa: CASSDSTGADTQYF
d_call: .; clone_size: .; j_call: TRBJ2-5; v_call: TRBV29-1; cdr3_nt: TGCAGCGTTGGGGATCTTCGGGTGGGGGACTTAAAAGAGACCCAGTACTTC; cdr3_aa: CSVGDLRVGDLKETQYF
d_call: .; clone_size: .; j_call: TRBJ2-7; v_call: TRBV20-1; cdr3_nt: TGCAGTGCGGCCATGAATAGATACTACGAGCAGTACTTC; cdr3_aa: CSAAMNRYYEQYF
d_call: .; clone_size: .; j_call: TRBJ2-4; v_call: TRBV12-5; cdr3_nt: TGTGCTAGTGGTTTGGTAGGATCGGGACATGGGTACTTC; cdr3_aa: CASGLVGSGHGYF
d_call: TRBD2; clone_size: few; j_call: TRBJ2-1; v_call: TRBV29-1; cdr3_nt: TGCAGCGTTAGCATTGGCGGGAGAGAAAACAATGAGCAGTTCTTC; cdr3_aa: CSVSIGGRENNEQFF
d_call: .; clone_size: .; j_call: TRBJ1-1; v_call: TRBV9; cdr3_nt: TGTGCCAGCAGCGCCCCAGGGAGGGGTATGAACACTGAAGCTTTCTTT; cdr3_aa: CASSAPGRGMNTEAFF
d_call: TRBD2; clone_size: .; j_call: TRBJ2-3; v_call: TRBV2; cdr3_nt: TGTGCCAGCAGACCGGGACTAGCCACAGATACGCAGTATTTT; cdr3_aa: CASRPGLATDTQYF
d_call: .; clone_size: .; j_call: TRBJ2-5; v_call: TRBV4-1; cdr3_nt: TGCGCCAGCAGCCAAGGGGACTTCCCACAAGAGACCCAGTACTTC; cdr3_aa: CASSQGDFPQETQYF
d_call: .; clone_size: .; j_call: TRBJ1-1; v_call: TRBV6-5; cdr3_nt: TGTGCCAGCAGAGAGGCATGGGAGAACACTGAAGCTTTCTTT; cdr3_aa: CASREAWENTEAFF
d_call: .; clone_size: .; j_call: TRBJ2-3; v_call: TRBV7-2; cdr3_nt: TGTGCCAGCAGCTTCAGACAGAAAATCGATACGCAGTATTTT; cdr3_aa: CASSFRQKIDTQYF
d_call: TRBD2; clone_size: .; j_call: TRBJ2-1; v_call: TRBV24-1; cdr3_nt: TGTGCCACCAGTGATCCGCGGACTAGCGGGGGGTTCAATGAGCAGTTCTTC; cdr3_aa: CATSDPRTSGGFNEQFF
d_call: TRBD2; clone_size: .; j_call: TRBJ2-1; v_call: TRBV10-3; cdr3_nt: TGTGCCATCAGTGAGTCCAGTAGCGGGGTCAATGAGCAGTTCTTC; cdr3_aa: CAISESSSGVNEQFF
d_call: .; clone_size: .; j_call: TRBJ2-5; v_call: TRBV7-2; cdr3_nt: TGTGCCAGCAGCTTAGTTGTTACGGAGACCCAGTACTTC; cdr3_aa: CASSLVVTETQYF
d_call: TRBD1; clone_size: .; j_call: TRBJ1-1; v_call: TRBV4-2; cdr3_nt: TGTGCCAGCAGCCAAGATCCCCAGGGACAGGGTGCGGTCGCTTTCTTT; cdr3_aa: CASSQDPQGQGAVAFF
d_call: TRBD2; clone_size: few; j_call: TRBJ2-1; v_call: TRBV20-1; cdr3_nt: TGCAGTGCTAGTATTAGCGGGAGGGCCTTCAGTGAGCAGTTCTTC; cdr3_aa: CSASISGRAFSEQFF
d_call: TRBD2; clone_size: few; j_call: TRBJ2-7; v_call: TRBV7-2; cdr3_nt: TGTGCCAGCAGCTTAGTTAGGGCTAGCGGATCCTACGAGCAGTACTTC; cdr3_aa: CASSLVRASGSYEQYF
d_call: TRBD1; clone_size: .; j_call: TRBJ2-7; v_call: TRBV4-3; cdr3_nt: TGCGCCAGCAGCCAAGGCGATCCGGGACAGATTTACGAGCAGTACTTC; cdr3_aa: CASSQGDPGQIYEQYF
d_call: .; clone_size: .; j_call: TRBJ2-7; v_call: TRBV4-2; cdr3_nt: TGTGCCAGCAGCCGCCGCGAGAGGACTTCAGCTGAAACCTACGAGCAGTACTTC; cdr3_aa: CASSRRERTSAETYEQYF
d_call: TRBD2; clone_size: .; j_call: TRBJ2-3; v_call: TRBV20-1; cdr3_nt: TGCAGTGCTACCCGACTAGCGGGAAGGGCAGATACGCAGTATTTT; cdr3_aa: CSATRLAGRADTQYF
d_call: .; clone_size: .; j_call: TRBJ2-1; v_call: TRBV7-2; cdr3_nt: TGTGCCAGCAGCCGCCCCCCGGACGGGAGTGTGTTGGATGAGCAGTTCTTC; cdr3_aa: CASSRPPDGSVLDEQFF
d_call: .; clone_size: once; j_call: TRBJ2-2; v_call: TRBV7-9; cdr3_nt: TGTGCCAGCAGCTACTTGTCCGGGGAGCTGTTTTTT; cdr3_aa: CASSYLSGELFF
d_call: TRBD2; clone_size: .; j_call: TRBJ2-7; v_call: TRBV24-1; cdr3_nt: TGTGCCACCACTCCGGGACTAGCGGGAGAGAGCTACGAGCAGTACTTC; cdr3_aa: CATTPGLAGESYEQYF
d_call: .; clone_size: .; j_call: TRBJ2-1; v_call: TRBV20-1; cdr3_nt: TGCAGTGCTAGGCCCGTACAGGGCTCCTACAATGAGCAGTTCTTC; cdr3_aa: CSARPVQGSYNEQFF
d_call: .; clone_size: .; j_call: TRBJ1-1; v_call: TRBV25-1; cdr3_nt: TGTGCCAGCAGTGAAACCCAGTTGAACACTGAAGCTTTCTTT; cdr3_aa: CASSETQLNTEAFF
d_call: .; clone_size: .; j_call: TRBJ1-2; v_call: TRBV5-1; cdr3_nt: TGCGCCAGCAGCCGGGACGGGACTCGTGGCTACACCTTC; cdr3_aa: CASSRDGTRGYTF
d_call: .; clone_size: .; j_call: TRBJ1-1; v_call: TRBV4-3; cdr3_nt: TGCGCCAGCAGCCAAGAATTCGGTGAAGCTTTCTTT; cdr3_aa: CASSQEFGEAFF
d_call: TRBD1; clone_size: .; j_call: TRBJ1-2; v_call: TRBV5-1; cdr3_nt: TGCGCCAGCAGCCCAGGGACAGACAGGGGGGGCTACACCTTC; cdr3_aa: CASSPGTDRGGYTF
d_call: TRBD2; clone_size: .; j_call: TRBJ2-2; v_call: TRBV4-2; cdr3_nt: TGTGCCAGCAGCCGCTCCCCTAGCGGGGGAACGAACACCGGGGAGCTGTTTTTT; cdr3_aa: CASSRSPSGGTNTGELFF
d_call: .; clone_size: .; j_call: TRBJ2-3; v_call: TRBV5-1; cdr3_nt: TGCGCCAGCAGCTTGAGGAAAAGCGGCACTAGCACAGATACGCAGTATTTT; cdr3_aa: CASSLRKSGTSTDTQYF
d_call: .; clone_size: .; j_call: TRBJ1-1; v_call: TRBV6-5; cdr3_nt: TGTGCCAGCGTTGACCTTCCGGGGACTGAAGCTTTCTTT; cdr3_aa: CASVDLPGTEAFF
d_call: .; clone_size: .; j_call: TRBJ1-6; v_call: TRBV11-2; cdr3_nt: TGTGCCAGCAGCTCACAGGGAGACGCCTATAATTCACCCCTCCACTTT; cdr3_aa: CASSSQGDAYNSPLHF
d_call: TRBD1; clone_size: .; j_call: TRBJ2-3; v_call: TRBV20-1; cdr3_nt: TGCAGTGCTAGAGCCACATGGACAGGGGAGACAGATACGCAGTATTTT; cdr3_aa: CSARATWTGETDTQYF
d_call: .; clone_size: .; j_call: TRBJ2-7; v_call: TRBV4-1; cdr3_nt: TGCGCCAGCAGCCCCTCCGCGGGATCGGCCTACGAGCAGTACTTC; cdr3_aa: CASSPSAGSAYEQYF
d_call: TRBD1; clone_size: .; j_call: TRBJ2-7; v_call: TRBV4-1; cdr3_nt: TGCGCCAGCAGCCAGAGGCAGGGGGTAGTCTACGAGCAGTACTTC; cdr3_aa: CASSQRQGVVYEQYF
d_call: .; clone_size: once; j_call: TRBJ1-2; v_call: TRBV20-1; cdr3_nt: TGCAGTGCCTCTACATGGGACGGCTACACCTTC; cdr3_aa: CSASTWDGYTF
d_call: .; clone_size: .; j_call: TRBJ2-1; v_call: TRBV25-1; cdr3_nt: TGTGCCAGCAGCAGGACAGAAAGAAATGAGCAGTTCTTC; cdr3_aa: CASSRTERNEQFF
d_call: .; clone_size: .; j_call: TRBJ1-3; v_call: TRBV7-2; cdr3_nt: TGTGCCAGCAGCTTAGCCGCCTCTGGAAACACCATATATTTT; cdr3_aa: CASSLAASGNTIYF
d_call: .; clone_size: once; j_call: TRBJ2-3; v_call: TRBV12-3/TRBV12-4; cdr3_nt: TGTGCCAGCACATCGAGAGTCGGGGGCACAGATACGCAGTATTTT; cdr3_aa: CASTSRVGGTDTQYF
d_call: TRBD1; clone_size: few; j_call: TRBJ2-7; v_call: TRBV12-3/TRBV12-4; cdr3_nt: TGTGCCAGCAGTTCCCCACAGGGGGTCGAGCAGTACTTC; cdr3_aa: CASSSPQGVEQYF
d_call: TRBD2; clone_size: few; j_call: TRBJ2-4; v_call: TRBV12-3/TRBV12-4; cdr3_nt: TGTGCCAGCAGTTGGGGACTAGTGAGAGAGCAGTACTTC; cdr3_aa: CASSWGLVREQYF